This TCR beta chain was sequenced for a study of cytomegalovirus exposure and HLA in healthy donors. As regards this clone: Its antigen is not identified.

Primers for the PCR totalled 60 Vbeta and 13 Jbeta. Profiling relied on immunoSEQ multiplex PCR, and the TCRdb table lists in-frame clones only, not all of them. The table has 150,000 or so clones, more than 70% seen once. The CDR3 runs to 13 residues. The junction had 6 bases not matched to a gene; V was cut back by 8 bases and J by 4 bases. Germline CDR1 MNHEY, CDR2 SVGAGI. Overall study results and limits: The CMV antigen specificity of a few CMV-associated chains was confirmed through in vitro analysis. Previously analyzed data showed that most TCR beta V segments were productive at a frequency of about 87% or about 30%. Cytomegalovirus-associated status was assigned to about 150 TCR beta chains.

What was sequenced was PBMCs. The receptor comes from a male donor in good health and CMV-seropositive. The chain joins TRBV6-5 to TRBJ1-2; 8 bases fit TRBD1. CDR3 in DNA: TGTGCCAGCGGGTTTGGGACAGGCTATGGCTACACCTTC. Encoded protein: CASGFGTGYGYTF.